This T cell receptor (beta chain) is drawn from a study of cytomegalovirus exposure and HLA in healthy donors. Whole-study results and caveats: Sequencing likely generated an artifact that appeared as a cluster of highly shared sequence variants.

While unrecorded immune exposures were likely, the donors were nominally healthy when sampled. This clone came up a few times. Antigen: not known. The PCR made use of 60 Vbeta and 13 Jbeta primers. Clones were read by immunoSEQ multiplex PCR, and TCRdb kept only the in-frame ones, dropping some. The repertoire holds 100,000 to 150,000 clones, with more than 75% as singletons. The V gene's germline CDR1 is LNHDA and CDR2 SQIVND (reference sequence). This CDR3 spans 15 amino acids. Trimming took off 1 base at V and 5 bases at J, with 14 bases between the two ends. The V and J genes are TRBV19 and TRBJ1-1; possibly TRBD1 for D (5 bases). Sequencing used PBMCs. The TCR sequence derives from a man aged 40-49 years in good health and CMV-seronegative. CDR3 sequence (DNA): TGTGCCAGTAGTATAGGGAGGGGCGAGAGGACTGAAGCTTTCTTT. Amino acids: CASSIGRGERTEAFF.